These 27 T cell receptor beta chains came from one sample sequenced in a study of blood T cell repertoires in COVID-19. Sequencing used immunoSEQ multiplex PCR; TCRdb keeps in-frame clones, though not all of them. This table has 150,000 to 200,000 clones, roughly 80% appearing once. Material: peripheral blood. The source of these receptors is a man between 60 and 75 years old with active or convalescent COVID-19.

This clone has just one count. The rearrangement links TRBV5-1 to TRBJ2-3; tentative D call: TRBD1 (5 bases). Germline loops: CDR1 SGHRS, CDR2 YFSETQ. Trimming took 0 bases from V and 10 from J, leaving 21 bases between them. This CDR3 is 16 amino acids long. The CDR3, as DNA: TGCGCCAGCAGCTTGGGTGGGGCCAGGGCTGGGAATCCGCAGTATTTT. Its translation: CASSLGGARAGNPQYF.

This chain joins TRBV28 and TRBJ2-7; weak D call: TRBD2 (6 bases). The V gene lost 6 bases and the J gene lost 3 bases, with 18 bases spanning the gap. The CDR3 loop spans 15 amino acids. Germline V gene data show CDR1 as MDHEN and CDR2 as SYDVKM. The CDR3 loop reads CASSNAWGDLYEQYF. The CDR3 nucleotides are TGTGCCAGCAGCAACGCCTGGGGGGACCTCTACGAGCAGTACTTC.

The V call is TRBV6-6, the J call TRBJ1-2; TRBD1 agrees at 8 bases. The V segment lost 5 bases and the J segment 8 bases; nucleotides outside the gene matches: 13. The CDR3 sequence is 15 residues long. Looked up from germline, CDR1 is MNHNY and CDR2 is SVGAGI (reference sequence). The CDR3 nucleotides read TGTGCCAGCAGTATTCTGCAGGGGGCAGTATGGGGCTACACCTTC. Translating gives CASSILQGAVWGYTF.

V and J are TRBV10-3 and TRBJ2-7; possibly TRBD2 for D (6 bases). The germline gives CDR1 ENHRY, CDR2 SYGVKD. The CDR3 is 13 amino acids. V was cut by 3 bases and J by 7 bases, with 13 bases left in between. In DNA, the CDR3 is TGTGCCATCAGTGAAGGTACGGGGAGGGAGCAGTACTTC. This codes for CAISEGTGREQYF.

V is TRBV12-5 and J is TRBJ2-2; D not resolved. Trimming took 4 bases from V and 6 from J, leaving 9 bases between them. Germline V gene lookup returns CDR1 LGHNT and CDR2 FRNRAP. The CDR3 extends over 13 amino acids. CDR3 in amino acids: CASGYIASGELFF. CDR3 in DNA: TGTGCTAGTGGTTACATCGCCTCCGGGGAGCTGTTTTTT.

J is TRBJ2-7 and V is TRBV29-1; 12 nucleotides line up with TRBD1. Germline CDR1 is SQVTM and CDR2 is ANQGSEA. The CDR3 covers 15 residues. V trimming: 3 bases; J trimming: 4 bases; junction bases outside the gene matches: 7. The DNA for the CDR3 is TGCAGCGTTGAGGGCCCGGGACAGGGGGCGTACGAGCAGTACTTC. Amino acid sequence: CSVEGPGQGAYEQYF.

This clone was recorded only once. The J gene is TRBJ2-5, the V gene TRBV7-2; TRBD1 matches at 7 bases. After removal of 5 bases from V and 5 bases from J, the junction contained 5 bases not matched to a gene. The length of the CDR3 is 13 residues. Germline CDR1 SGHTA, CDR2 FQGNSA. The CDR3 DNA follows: TGTGCCAGCAGCCGACAGGGTTGGGAGACCCAGTACTTC. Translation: CASSRQGWETQYF.

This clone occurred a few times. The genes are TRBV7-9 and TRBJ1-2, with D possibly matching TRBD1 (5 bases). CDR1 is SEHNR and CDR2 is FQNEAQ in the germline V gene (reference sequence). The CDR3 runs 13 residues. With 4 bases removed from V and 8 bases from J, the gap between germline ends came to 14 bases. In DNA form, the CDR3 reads TGTGCCAGCAGCTCCAGGGCTTACGGGGGCTACACCTTC. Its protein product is CASSSRAYGGYTF.

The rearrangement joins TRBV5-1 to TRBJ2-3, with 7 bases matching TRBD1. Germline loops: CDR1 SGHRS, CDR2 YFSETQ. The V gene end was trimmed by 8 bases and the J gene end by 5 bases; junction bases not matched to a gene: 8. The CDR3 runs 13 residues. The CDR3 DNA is TGCGCCAGTATGACAGGGTCGCAAGATACGCAGTATTTT. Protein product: CASMTGSQDTQYF. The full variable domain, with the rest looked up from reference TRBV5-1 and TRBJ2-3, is KAGVTQTPRYLIKTRGQQVTLSCSPISGHRSVSWYQQTPGQGLQFLFEYFSETQRNKGNFPGRFSGRQFSNSRSEMNVSTLELGDSALYLCASMTGSQDTQYFGPGTRLTVL.

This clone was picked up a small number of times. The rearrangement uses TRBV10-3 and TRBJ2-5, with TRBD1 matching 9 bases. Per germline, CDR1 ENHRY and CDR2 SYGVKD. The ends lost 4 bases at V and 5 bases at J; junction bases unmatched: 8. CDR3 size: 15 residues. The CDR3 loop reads CAISVPGTGLETQYF. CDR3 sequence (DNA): TGTGCCATCAGTGTCCCCGGGACAGGGCTGGAGACCCAGTACTTC.

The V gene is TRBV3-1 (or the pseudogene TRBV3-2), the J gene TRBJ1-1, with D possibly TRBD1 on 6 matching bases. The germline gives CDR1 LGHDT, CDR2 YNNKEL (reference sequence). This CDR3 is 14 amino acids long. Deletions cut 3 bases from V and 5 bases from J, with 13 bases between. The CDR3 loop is CASSQRGEGTEAFF. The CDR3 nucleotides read TGTGCCAGCAGCCAGAGGGGGGAGGGGACTGAAGCTTTCTTT.

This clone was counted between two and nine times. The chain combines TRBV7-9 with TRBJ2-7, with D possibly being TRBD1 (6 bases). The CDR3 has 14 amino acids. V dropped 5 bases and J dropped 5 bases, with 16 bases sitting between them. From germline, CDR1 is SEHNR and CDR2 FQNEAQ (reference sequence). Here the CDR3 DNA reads TGTGCCAGCAGCCAAGGGGGAGACTGGGACGAGCAGTACTTC. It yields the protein CASSQGGDWDEQYF.

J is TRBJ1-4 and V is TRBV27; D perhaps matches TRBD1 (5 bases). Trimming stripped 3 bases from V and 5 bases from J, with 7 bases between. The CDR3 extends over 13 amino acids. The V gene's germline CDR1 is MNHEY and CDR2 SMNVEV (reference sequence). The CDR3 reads CASSFRENEKLFF. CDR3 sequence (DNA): TGTGCCAGCAGTTTCAGGGAAAATGAAAAACTGTTTTTT.

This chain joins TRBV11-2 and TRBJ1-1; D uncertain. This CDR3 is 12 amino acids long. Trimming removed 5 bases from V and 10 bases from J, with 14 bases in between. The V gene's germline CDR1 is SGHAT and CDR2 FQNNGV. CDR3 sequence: CASSPGSRRAFF. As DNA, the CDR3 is TGTGCCAGCAGCCCCGGGAGCCGCCGAGCTTTCTTT.

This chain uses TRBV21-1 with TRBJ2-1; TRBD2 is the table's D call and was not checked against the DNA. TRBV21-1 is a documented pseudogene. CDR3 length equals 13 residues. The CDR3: CASIKRERAEQFF. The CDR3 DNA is TGTGCCAGCATTAAGCGGGAGAGGGCTGAGCAGTTCTTC.

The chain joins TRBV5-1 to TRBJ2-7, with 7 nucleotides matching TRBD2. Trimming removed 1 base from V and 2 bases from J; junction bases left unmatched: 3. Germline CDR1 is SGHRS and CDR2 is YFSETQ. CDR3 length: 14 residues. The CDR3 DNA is TGCGCCAGCAGCTTGTCTAGCGGAACCTACGAGCAGTACTTC. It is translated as CASSLSSGTYEQYF. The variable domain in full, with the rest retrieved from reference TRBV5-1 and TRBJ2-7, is KAGVTQTPRYLIKTRGQQVTLSCSPISGHRSVSWYQQTPGQGLQFLFEYFSETQRNKGNFPGRFSGRQFSNSRSEMNVSTLELGDSALYLCASSLSSGTYEQYFGPGTRLTVT.

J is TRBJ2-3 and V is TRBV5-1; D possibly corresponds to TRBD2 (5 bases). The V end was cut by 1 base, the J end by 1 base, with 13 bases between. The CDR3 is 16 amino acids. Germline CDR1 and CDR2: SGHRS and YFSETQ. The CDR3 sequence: CASSLPPGSGTDTQYF. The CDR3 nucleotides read TGCGCCAGCAGCTTGCCCCCGGGGAGCGGCACAGATACGCAGTATTTT. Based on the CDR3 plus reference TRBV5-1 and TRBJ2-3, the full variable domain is KAGVTQTPRYLIKTRGQQVTLSCSPISGHRSVSWYQQTPGQGLQFLFEYFSETQRNKGNFPGRFSGRQFSNSRSEMNVSTLELGDSALYLCASSLPPGSGTDTQYFGPGTRLTVL.

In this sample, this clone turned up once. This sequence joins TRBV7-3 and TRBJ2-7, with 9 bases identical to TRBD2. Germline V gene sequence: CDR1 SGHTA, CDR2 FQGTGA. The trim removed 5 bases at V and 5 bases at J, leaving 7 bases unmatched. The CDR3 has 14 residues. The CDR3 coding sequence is TGTGCCAGCAGCCCCAGCGGGAGGAGCGACGAGCAGTACTTC. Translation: CASSPSGRSDEQYF.

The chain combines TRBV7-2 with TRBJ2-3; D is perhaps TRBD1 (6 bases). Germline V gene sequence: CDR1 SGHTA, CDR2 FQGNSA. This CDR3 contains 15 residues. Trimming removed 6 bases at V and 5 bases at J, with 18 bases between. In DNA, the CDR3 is TGTGCCAGCAGGTTCTTGCAGGGGCTAGAAGATACGCAGTATTTT. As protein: CASRFLQGLEDTQYF.

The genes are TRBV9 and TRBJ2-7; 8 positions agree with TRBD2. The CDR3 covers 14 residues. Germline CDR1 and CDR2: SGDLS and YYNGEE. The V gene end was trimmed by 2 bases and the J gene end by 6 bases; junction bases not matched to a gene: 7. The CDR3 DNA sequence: TGTGCCAGCAGCGTCGCGGGACTAGGGCCCGAGCAGTACTTC. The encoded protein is CASSVAGLGPEQYF.

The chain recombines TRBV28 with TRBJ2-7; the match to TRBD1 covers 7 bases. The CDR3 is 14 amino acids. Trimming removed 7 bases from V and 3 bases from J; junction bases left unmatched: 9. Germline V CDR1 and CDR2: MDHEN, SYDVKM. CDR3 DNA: TGTGCCAGCAATAAAGGGACAGATCTCTACGAGCAGTACTTC. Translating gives CASNKGTDLYEQYF.

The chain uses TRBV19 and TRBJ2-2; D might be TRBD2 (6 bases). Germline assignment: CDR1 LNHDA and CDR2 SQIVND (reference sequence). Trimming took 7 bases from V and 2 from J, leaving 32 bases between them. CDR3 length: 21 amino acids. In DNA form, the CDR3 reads TGTGCCAGTACTCCAACCGGACATTCTAGCGTTGGGGGTTATAACACCGGGGAGCTGTTTTTT. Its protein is CASTPTGHSSVGGYNTGELFF.

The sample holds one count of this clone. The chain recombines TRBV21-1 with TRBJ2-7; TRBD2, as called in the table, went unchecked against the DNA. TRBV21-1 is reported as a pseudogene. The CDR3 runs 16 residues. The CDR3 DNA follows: TGTGCCAGCAGCAAAGTAGGACTAGCGCACTCCTACGAGCAGTACTTC. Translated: CASSKVGLAHSYEQYF.

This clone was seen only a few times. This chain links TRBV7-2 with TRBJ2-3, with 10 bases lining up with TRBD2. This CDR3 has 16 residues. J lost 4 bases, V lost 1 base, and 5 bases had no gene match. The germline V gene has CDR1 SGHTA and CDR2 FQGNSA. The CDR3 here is CASSLVAGGVSDTQYF. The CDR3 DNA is TGTGCCAGCAGCTTAGTAGCGGGAGGAGTGTCAGATACGCAGTATTTT.

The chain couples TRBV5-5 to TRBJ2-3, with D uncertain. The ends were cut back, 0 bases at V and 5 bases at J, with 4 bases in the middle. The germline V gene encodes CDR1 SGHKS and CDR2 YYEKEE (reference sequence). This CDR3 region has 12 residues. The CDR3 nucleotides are TGTGCCAGCAGCTTGGGAGGAGATACGCAGTATTTT. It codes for CASSLGGDTQYF.

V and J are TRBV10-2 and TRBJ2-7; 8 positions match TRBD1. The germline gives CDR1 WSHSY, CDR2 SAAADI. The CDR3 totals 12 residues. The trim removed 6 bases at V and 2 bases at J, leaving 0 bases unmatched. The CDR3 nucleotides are TGCGCCAGCAGACAGGGGGCCTACGAGCAGTACTTC. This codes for CASRQGAYEQYF.

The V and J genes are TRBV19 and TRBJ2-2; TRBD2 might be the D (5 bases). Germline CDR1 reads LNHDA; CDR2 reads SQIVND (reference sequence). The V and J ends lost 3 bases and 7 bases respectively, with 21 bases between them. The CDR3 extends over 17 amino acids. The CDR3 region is CASSISLVGALGGELFF. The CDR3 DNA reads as TGTGCCAGTAGTATTTCGTTGGTGGGAGCACTTGGCGGGGAGCTGTTTTTT.